The 3 T cell receptor delta chains given below trace back to one sample, sequenced in a study of gamma-delta T cells after stem cell transplantation listed by TCRdb under 2016. The library came from RT-PCR. This sample was sequenced with an Illumina MiSeq. Clone calls in TCRdb were regenerated from the public reads with CATT, after which identical DNA sequences shared one row. This sample holds 4,700 or so delta-chain clones; approximately 15% were observed only once. The top ten clonotypes cover roughly 4.9% of the sample. The sample taken for sequencing was gamma-delta T cells. Receptors originate from a human donor. It is not recorded whose cells these are; they may come from a transplant donor.

The sample holds a few counts of this clone. V usage is TRDV1 and J usage is TRDJ1; D may be TRDD3 (5 bases). The CDR3 is made up of 14 amino acids. The V end lost 4 bases, the J end lost 4 bases, and 13 bases lay between the germline ends. Per germline, CDR1 TSWWSYY and CDR2 QGS. The CDR3 loop is CALGVGWGRDKLIF. The CDR3 nucleotides are TGTGCTCTTGGGGTAGGGTGGGGACGCGATAAACTCATCTTT.

This clone was counted a few times. The CDR3 bases are TGTGCTCTTGGGGAACTAGCCCCGGCCTTCCCCTCTGGACGGTACTGGGGGTTACTCCCCCCCGGGAGGGGCGATAAACTCATCTTT. Its translation: CALGELAPAFPSGRYWGLLPPGRGDKLIF. The chain combines TRDV1 with TRDJ1, with 8 bases that match TRDD3. The ends lost 0 bases at V and 4 bases at J; junction bases unmatched: 46. The germline V gene has CDR1 TSWWSYY and CDR2 QGS. The CDR3 is 29 amino acids.

This clone is judged medium-sized. The chain employs TRDV1 and TRDJ1; TRDD3 aligns across 10 bases. The length of the CDR3 is 20 residues. With V trimmed by 2 bases and J by 2 bases, 17 bases remained unmatched. Germline CDR1 is TSWWSYY and CDR2 is QGS. The CDR3 DNA reads TGTGCTCTTGGGGAAGGTGGTTTCCCCTTCATACTGGGGGATACCGATAAACTCATCTTT. This codes for CALGEGGFPFILGDTDKLIF.